These 21 T cell receptor beta chains came from one sample sequenced in a study of shared clonotypes between healthy human individuals. The assay was immunoSEQ multiplex PCR, and TCRdb's table has in-frame clones only and misses some. Among roughly 2 million clones listed, approximately 94% were seen once. Cells designated naive CD8 were CD45RO-negative and were positively selected for CCR7, with terminally differentiated effector memory CD45RA+ cells excluded. The sequenced material came from naive CD8+ T cells sorted from blood. The receptor source for this set is a man aged 18 to 29 in good health.

The genes are TRBV10-3 and TRBJ1-2, with a weak D call TRBD1 (5 bases). The CDR3 has 13 amino acids. Germline V gene lookup returns CDR1 ENHRY and CDR2 SYGVKD. V lost 2 bases and J 5 bases, leaving 9 bases between the germline ends. CDR3 sequence: CAISEGTAYGYTF. CDR3 in DNA: TGTGCCATCAGTGAGGGGACGGCATATGGCTACACCTTC.

V gene TRBV27 combines with J gene TRBJ2-7; TRBD1 matches 7 bases. There are 13 residues in the CDR3. V trimming: 5 bases; J trimming: 6 bases; junction bases outside the gene matches: 7. CDR1 is MNHEY, CDR2 SMNVEV, per germline (reference sequence). CDR3 nucleotide sequence: TGTGCCAGCAGTCGACAGGGAGTAAGCGAGCAGTACTTC. As protein: CASSRQGVSEQYF.

Comment on this clone: One end of the junction fails to match germline, which may point to a read error. The chain is built from TRBV10-3 and TRBJ2-7, with 10 nucleotides matching TRBD2. The germline V gene encodes CDR1 ENHRY and CDR2 SYGVKD. The CDR3 has 14 residues. The CDR3 sequence is CAISRTSGSDEQYF. Here the CDR3 DNA reads TGTGCCATCAGTCGGACTAGCGGCTCCGACGAGCAGTACTTC.

V gene TRBV5-1 combines with J gene TRBJ2-5; the D gene is possibly TRBD1 (6 bases). CDR3 length: 15 residues. Deletions cut 6 bases from V and 1 base from J, with 16 bases between. Germline-derived CDR1 and CDR2 are SGHRS and YFSETQ. The CDR3 DNA reads as TGCGCCAGCACCCCTCTCGAACAGGGCCAAGAGACCCAGTACTTC. It translates to CASTPLEQGQETQYF.

The V call is TRBV19, the J call TRBJ1-5, with 9 bases identical to TRBD1. Germline V gives CDR1 LNHDA, CDR2 SQIVND (reference sequence). This CDR3 comprises 13 residues. V lost 5 bases to trimming and J lost 7 bases; unmatched junction nucleotides: 3. The CDR3 region is CASSGDREQPQHF. The CDR3 nucleotides read TGTGCCAGTAGTGGGGACAGGGAACAGCCCCAGCATTTT.

The V gene is TRBV27, the J gene TRBJ2-1, with unresolved D. The CDR3 contains 14 residues. CDR1 and CDR2 (germline): MNHEY, SMNVEV (reference sequence). The V end was cut by 3 bases, the J end by 6 bases, with 12 bases between. DNA of the CDR3: TGTGCCAGCAGTTTGGGCGCCTTGGGCAATGAGCAGTTCTTC. This translates into CASSLGALGNEQFF.

The chain recombines TRBV29-1 with TRBJ2-1; possibly TRBD1 for D (6 bases). The V and J ends lost 0 bases and 2 bases respectively, with 11 bases between them. Germline CDR1 is SQVTM and CDR2 is ANQGSEA. The CDR3 has 15 residues. DNA of the CDR3: TGCAGCGTTGAAGATATGCCAGGGGCCTACAATGAGCAGTTCTTC. Protein product: CSVEDMPGAYNEQFF.

This chain joins TRBV12-5 and TRBJ2-7; D ambiguous. V lost 4 bases, J lost 4 bases, and 17 bases lay in between. Looked up from germline, CDR1 is LGHNT and CDR2 is FRNRAP. The length of the CDR3 is 15 residues. Written as DNA, the CDR3 is TGTGCTAGTGGTTCTCATCTAGTTCCCCCTTACGAGCAGTACTTC. The encoded protein is CASGSHLVPPYEQYF.

This chain connects TRBV10-2 to TRBJ2-7; 11 bases map to TRBD2. The germline V gene encodes CDR1 WSHSY and CDR2 SAAADI. V lost 5 bases and J lost 2; bases outside the gene matches: 2. This CDR3 region has 14 residues. The CDR3 loop reads CASSQTSGAYEQYF. The DNA for the CDR3 is TGCGCCAGCAGTCAGACTAGCGGGGCCTACGAGCAGTACTTC.

J is TRBJ2-5 and V is TRBV7-9; 12 bases map to TRBD2. After removal of 3 bases from V and 5 bases from J, the junction contained 7 bases not matched to a gene. This CDR3 is 16 amino acids long. Per germline, CDR1 SEHNR and CDR2 FQNEAQ (reference sequence). CDR3 coding DNA: TGTGCCAGCAGCTTTCGACTAGCGGGAGACGTGGAGACCCAGTACTTC. It encodes CASSFRLAGDVETQYF.

The V and J genes are TRBV5-6 and TRBJ2-1, with D unresolved. Deletions cut 2 bases from V and 6 bases from J, with 6 bases between. The CDR3 consists of 12 residues. Germline CDR1 reads SGHDT; CDR2 reads YYEEEE. In DNA, the CDR3 is TGTGCCAGCAGCTTATTTGGCAATGAGCAGTTCTTC. As protein: CASSLFGNEQFF.

The J gene is TRBJ1-2, the V gene TRBV13; 9 nucleotides agree with TRBD1. Germline lookup yields CDR1 PRHDT and CDR2 FYEKMQ (reference sequence). This CDR3 region has 15 residues. The trim removed 1 base at V and 6 bases at J, leaving 6 bases unmatched. The CDR3 DNA follows: TGTGCCAGCAGCTTAGCGGACAGGGGAACTGATGGCTACACCTTC. The encoded protein is CASSLADRGTDGYTF.

About this clone itself: Mismatch with germline at one junction end may stem from a read error. This chain links TRBV7-9 with TRBJ1-1; D is unresolved. Germline V lookup: CDR1 SEHNR, CDR2 FQNEAQ (reference sequence). The CDR3 runs 17 residues. For the CDR3, the DNA is TGTGCCAGCAGCCTAGCGGGAGCAGGTGCGGGGAACACTGAAGCTTTCTTT. This gives the protein CASSLAGAGAGNTEAFF.

The chain employs TRBV12-1 and TRBJ2-7. TRBV12-1 corresponds to a pseudogene. The CDR3 has 15 amino acids. CDR3 bases: TGTGCCAGCAGCTTCAGAGGGGGGCCTCCCTACGAGCAGTACTTC. This sequence encodes CASSFRGGPPYEQYF.

The chain has TRBV11-2 and TRBJ1-1, with a possible D match to TRBD1 (6 bases). Germline CDR1 is SGHAT and CDR2 is FQNNGV. Trimming cost V 4 bases and J 7 bases, with 10 bases left between them. The CDR3 loop spans 12 amino acids. DNA for the CDR3: TGTGCCAGCAGCTCAGGACAGCTTGAAGCTTTCTTT. Protein sequence: CASSSGQLEAFF.

The chain carries TRBV4-2 and TRBJ1-6; 9 nucleotides agree with TRBD1. Losses at the gene ends were 5 bases for V and 4 bases for J; bases not matched to a gene: 9. The CDR3 length is 17 residues. The germline CDR1 and CDR2 sequences are LGHNA and YNFKEQ. CDR3 region: CASSNRQGDVYNSPLHF. For the CDR3, the DNA is TGTGCCAGCAGCAACCGACAGGGGGACGTTTATAATTCACCCCTCCACTTT.

This rearrangement joins TRBV13 to TRBJ1-6; no clear D gene. Trimming left V 0 bases short and J 9 bases short, with 3 bases between. CDR3 length: 12 amino acids. CDR1 and CDR2 (germline): PRHDT, FYEKMQ (reference sequence). The CDR3 DNA follows: TGTGCCAGCAGCTTAGGGAGTTCACCCCTCCACTTT. This codes for CASSLGSSPLHF.

The genes are TRBV19 and TRBJ2-2; possible D gene TRBD1, 7 bases. Germline-derived CDR1 and CDR2 are LNHDA and SQIVND (reference sequence). This CDR3 region has 15 residues. V was clipped by 5 bases and J by 7 bases, with 17 bases between them. Here the CDR3 DNA reads TGTGCCAGTAGTCTGACAGGGTTGGGAGGCGGGGAGCTGTTTTTT. Encoded protein: CASSLTGLGGGELFF.

The chain recombines TRBV5-1 with TRBJ2-5, with a weak D call TRBD2 (6 bases). From germline, CDR1 is SGHRS and CDR2 YFSETQ. The CDR3 has 15 residues. Trimming took 4 bases from V and 2 from J, leaving 15 bases between them. CDR3 DNA sequence: TGCGCCAGCAGCCCCTATCCCGGGAGTCAAGAGACCCAGTACTTC. Residues: CASSPYPGSQETQYF.

The chain recombines TRBV10-3 with TRBJ2-7; D is perhaps TRBD1 or TRBD2 (5 bases each). The germline CDR1 and CDR2 sequences are ENHRY and SYGVKD. The CDR3 is 13 amino acids. V was trimmed by 1 base and J by 7 bases, leaving 11 bases between them. The CDR3 protein is CAISEFGGREQYF. In DNA form, the CDR3 reads TGTGCCATCAGTGAGTTTGGGGGTAGGGAGCAGTACTTC.

This chain's CDR3 is CASSWDETYEQYF. DNA for the CDR3: TGTGCCAGTAGTTGGGACGAAACCTACGAGCAGTACTTC. V gene TRBV19 combines with J gene TRBJ2-7; either TRBD1 or TRBD2 may supply D (5 bases each). CDR1 is LNHDA, CDR2 SQIVND, per germline (reference sequence). The CDR3 spans 13 residues. V was pared by 5 bases and J by 2 bases, with 10 bases between. The variable domain in full, completed from reference TRBV19 and TRBJ2-7, reads DGGITQSPKYLFRKEGQNVTLSCEQNLNHDAMYWYRQDPGQGLRLIYYSQIVNDFQKGDIAEGYSVSREKKESFPLTVTSAQKNPTAFYLCASSWDETYEQYFGPGTRLTVT.